This passage covers 32 T cell receptor beta chains from one sample sequenced in a study of blood T cell repertoires in COVID-19. Assay used: immunoSEQ multiplex PCR; TCRdb lists only in-frame clones, some missing. The table has a few hundred thousand clones, 88% seen once. The sample was PBMCs or T cells enriched from blood (not recorded which). The receptor set was obtained from a woman younger than 35 who had recovered from COVID-19.

CDR3 sequence: CASSDQGADGYTF. In nucleotides, the CDR3 is TGTGCCAGCAGTGACCAGGGGGCGGATGGCTACACCTTC. This rearrangement joins TRBV2 to TRBJ1-2; 8 positions agree with TRBD1. Germline V gene lookup returns CDR1 SNHLY and CDR2 FYNNEI. The CDR3 is 13 amino acids. V lost 3 bases to trimming and J lost 6 bases; unmatched junction nucleotides: 3.

The gene calls are TRBV5-6 and TRBJ2-1; D uncertain. V shed 1 base and J shed 1 base, with 12 bases lying between them. The CDR3 has 16 residues. In germline, CDR1 is SGHDT, CDR2 YYEEEE. CDR3 DNA sequence: TGTGCCAGCAGCTTGCGTCGCTTGACTTCCTACAATGAGCAGTTCTTC. Translation gives CASSLRRLTSYNEQFF.

The chain carries TRBV4-1 and TRBJ2-2, with D possibly being TRBD2 (5 bases). The germline CDR1 and CDR2 sequences are MGHRA and YSYEKL. Trimming pared 11 bases from V and 0 bases from J, leaving 10 bases between. The CDR3 consists of 13 residues. The CDR3 coding sequence is TGCGCCGTCTTGAGGGCGAACACCGGGGAGCTGTTTTTT. It yields the protein CAVLRANTGELFF.

V usage is TRBV6-5 and J usage is TRBJ1-2; unclear D gene. The length of the CDR3 is 12 residues. V was cut by 8 bases and J by 3 bases, with 10 bases left in between. Germline CDR1 is MNHEY and CDR2 is SVGAGI. DNA for the CDR3: TGTGCCAGCGGCCGCGGGGACTATGGCTACACCTTC. Its translation is CASGRGDYGYTF.

This sequence joins TRBV9 and TRBJ1-1, with unresolved D. Trimming removed 8 bases at V and 5 bases at J, with 7 bases between. Germline V gene sequence: CDR1 SGDLS, CDR2 YYNGEE. The CDR3 is made up of 10 amino acids. CDR3 sequence: CARGETEAFF. Here the CDR3 DNA reads TGTGCCAGGGGAGAAACTGAAGCTTTCTTT. Drawing the rest from reference TRBV9 and TRBJ1-1, the complete variable domain is DSGVTQTPKHLITATGQRVTLRCSPRSGDLSVYWYQQSLDQGLQFLIQYYNGEERAKGNILERFSAQQFPDLHSELNLSSLELGDSALYFCARGETEAFFGQGTRLTVV.

The chain uses TRBV9 and TRBJ2-7, with D possibly matching TRBD2 (5 bases). The length of the CDR3 is 14 residues. Germline values: CDR1 SGDLS, CDR2 YYNGEE. The V end was cut by 4 bases, the J end by 1 base, with 12 bases between. The CDR3 loop reads CASSPLSVSYEQYF. In DNA, the CDR3 is TGTGCCAGCAGCCCCCTTAGCGTATCCTACGAGCAGTACTTC.

The CDR3 region is CASSIGLGGFSTDTQYF. The CDR3 DNA follows: TGTGCCAGTAGTATAGGGCTCGGCGGCTTTAGCACAGATACGCAGTATTTT. V and J are TRBV19 and TRBJ2-3; D call uncertain. V lost 1 base to trimming and J lost 0 bases, with 14 bases between them. The germline CDR1 and CDR2 sequences are LNHDA and SQIVND (reference sequence). The CDR3 consists of 17 residues.

The V gene is TRBV28, the J gene TRBJ2-7, with TRBD1 matching 8 bases. Per the germline V gene, CDR1 is MDHEN and CDR2 is SYDVKM. The CDR3 totals 16 residues. Trimming cost V 6 bases and J 2 bases; bases outside gene matches: 12. The CDR3 protein is CASSPPPVDRAYEQYF. The CDR3 DNA sequence: TGTGCCAGCAGCCCACCCCCGGTGGACAGGGCCTACGAGCAGTACTTC.

The gene calls are TRBV10-3 and TRBJ2-7; no definite D call. Per the germline V gene, CDR1 is ENHRY and CDR2 is SYGVKD. The CDR3 is made up of 14 amino acids. V lost 2 bases and J 3 bases, leaving 11 bases between the germline ends. The CDR3: CAISEGRIGYEQYF. The CDR3 DNA reads as TGTGCCATCAGTGAGGGCAGGATAGGCTACGAGCAGTACTTC.

The V and J genes are TRBV10-3 and TRBJ1-5, with D possibly matching TRBD1 (6 bases). V shed 10 bases and J shed 0 bases, with 16 bases lying between them. This CDR3 has 15 amino acids. In germline, CDR1 is ENHRY, CDR2 SYGVKD. The CDR3 loop reads CATRSGEYSNQPQHF. The CDR3 DNA is TGTGCCACTAGATCAGGGGAATATAGCAATCAGCCCCAGCATTTT.

V gene TRBV27 combines with J gene TRBJ1-3, with TRBD1 identical over 8 bases. CDR1 is MNHEY and CDR2 is SMNVEV in the germline V gene (reference sequence). V shed 6 bases and J 0 bases; nucleotides not matched to a gene: 10. The CDR3 loop spans 17 amino acids. The CDR3 nucleotides are TGTGCCAGCAGCCCATTGGACAGGGATTACTCTGGAAACACCATATATTTT. Amino acids: CASSPLDRDYSGNTIYF.

This clone was observed a single time. This chain uses TRBV27 with TRBJ1-1; D remains ambiguous. From germline, CDR1 is MNHEY and CDR2 SMNVEV (reference sequence). There are 15 residues in the CDR3. The germline V and J ends were trimmed by 0 bases and 6 bases, with 14 bases remaining between them. The CDR3 region has the DNA TGTGCCAGCAGTTTATCGACGGGAGGGTGGGCTGAAGCTTTCTTT. Translated, it gives CASSLSTGGWAEAFF.

The chain links TRBV24-1 to TRBJ2-7, with a weak D call TRBD1 (5 bases). Germline loops: CDR1 KGHDR, CDR2 SFDVKD. Trimming cost V 4 bases and J 0 bases, with 12 bases left between them. CDR3 size: 15 residues. In DNA, the CDR3 is TGTGCCACCAGTGACCACAAGACAGCCTCCTACGAGCAGTACTTC. It is translated as CATSDHKTASYEQYF.

This clone was found a few times. V usage is TRBV24-1 and J usage is TRBJ1-2; D remains ambiguous. V was shortened by 3 bases and J by 4 bases, with 14 bases between the two germline ends. The CDR3 is 15 amino acids. Germline values: CDR1 KGHDR, CDR2 SFDVKD. CDR3 nucleotide sequence: TGTGCCACCAGTGATAAAAGAAGAGGTCCCTATGGCTACACCTTC. Its protein product is CATSDKRRGPYGYTF.

The rearrangement links TRBV27 to TRBJ2-1; D might be TRBD2 (6 bases). This CDR3 comprises 15 residues. V lost 4 bases and J lost 4, with 14 bases in between. CDR1 and CDR2 from the germline V gene are MNHEY and SMNVEV (reference sequence). The CDR3 bases are TGTGCCAGCAGTTCCCCAGGGCTAGCGTACAATGAGCAGTTCTTC. Protein sequence: CASSSPGLAYNEQFF.

V and J are TRBV27 and TRBJ1-4; 7 bases are a match to TRBD1. The CDR3 covers 13 residues. With 6 bases clipped from V and 7 bases from J, the junction kept 5 bases outside the gene matches. Germline V gene data show CDR1 as MNHEY and CDR2 as SMNVEV (reference sequence). The CDR3 DNA reads TGTGCCAGCAGCAGGGGGAGTCGTGAAAAACTGTTTTTT. It yields the protein CASSRGSREKLFF.

The DNA of the CDR3 is TGTGCCAGCAGCCACTCACGAAGGGCGACAGGGGTTGGGGCCAACGTCCTGACTTTC. This encodes CASSHSRRATGVGANVLTF. This chain links TRBV7-9 with TRBJ2-6; 8 bases agree with TRBD1. Germline CDR1 is SEHNR and CDR2 is FQNEAQ (reference sequence). The CDR3 extends over 19 amino acids. The junction had 15 bases not matched to a gene; V was cut back by 5 bases and J by 3 bases.

This chain links TRBV4-1 with TRBJ1-6; D is ambiguous. Trimming removed 0 bases at V and 8 bases at J, with 11 bases between. CDR1 is MGHRA, CDR2 YSYEKL, per germline. This CDR3 comprises 15 residues. CDR3 DNA: TGCGCCAGCAGCCAAGATGAAGTCGCGGATTCACCCCTCCACTTT. Protein: CASSQDEVADSPLHF.

Only one count was recorded for this clone. The rearrangement joins TRBV7-8 to TRBJ1-3, with D unresolved. This CDR3 region has 19 residues. CDR1 and CDR2 (germline): SGHVS, FQNEAQ. Trimming took 5 bases from V and 1 from J, leaving 24 bases between them. CDR3 DNA: TGTGCCAGCAGCCACCCCCCACGGGAGGGTTATCAATCTGGAAACACCATATATTTT. This translates into CASSHPPREGYQSGNTIYF.

This clone was counted a few times. The genes are TRBV4-1 and TRBJ2-1; D may be TRBD2 (6 bases). CDR3 length equals 15 residues. CDR1 is MGHRA, CDR2 YSYEKL, per germline. V lost 3 bases and J lost 1, with 10 bases in between. CDR3 sequence reads: CASSQPGRSYNEQFF. In nucleotides, the CDR3 is TGCGCCAGCAGCCAGCCGGGGAGGTCCTACAATGAGCAGTTCTTC.

The count of this clone is one. The chain uses TRBV4-1 and TRBJ2-7, with 9 positions matching TRBD1. J lost 5 bases, V lost 3 bases, and 8 bases had no gene match. The CDR3 has 15 amino acids. Per the germline V gene, CDR1 is MGHRA and CDR2 is YSYEKL. The CDR3 spells CASSHPGQGIHEQYF. CDR3 sequence (DNA): TGCGCCAGCAGCCACCCCGGACAGGGGATCCACGAGCAGTACTTC.

The chain links TRBV7-6 to TRBJ1-1; 8 nucleotides align to TRBD1. V trimming: 5 bases; J trimming: 11 bases; junction bases outside the gene matches: 7. Per the germline V gene, CDR1 is SGHVS and CDR2 is FNYEAQ. This CDR3 is 12 amino acids long. The CDR3 reads CASSKLTGVAFF. The CDR3 coding sequence is TGTGCCAGCAGCAAACTGACAGGGGTCGCTTTCTTT.

This chain links TRBV7-9 with TRBJ1-3; 7 bases agree with TRBD1. Per the germline V gene, CDR1 is SEHNR and CDR2 is FQNEAQ (reference sequence). Trimming removed 5 bases from V and 0 bases from J; junction bases left unmatched: 7. This CDR3 spans 16 amino acids. The CDR3 region has the DNA TGTGCCAGCAGCGATACAGGGGATTTCTCTGGAAACACCATATATTTT. This sequence encodes CASSDTGDFSGNTIYF.

The chain joins TRBV7-2 to TRBJ1-3; no clear D. V dropped 7 bases and J dropped 0 bases, with 13 bases sitting between them. The CDR3 consists of 15 residues. CDR1 is SGHTA, CDR2 FQGNSA, per germline. DNA for the CDR3: TGTGCCAGCACCTTGCCTGTAGTCTCTGGAAACACCATATATTTT. Translated, it gives CASTLPVVSGNTIYF.

A note on this clone: The sample contains more than one DNA sequence encoding this CDR3. The chain recombines TRBV5-1 with TRBJ1-5; 8 nucleotides agree with TRBD1. After removal of 4 bases from V and 5 bases from J, the junction contained 8 bases not matched to a gene. Germline V gene data show CDR1 as SGHRS and CDR2 as YFSETQ. The CDR3 loop spans 15 amino acids. Here the CDR3 DNA reads TGCGCCAGCAGCCCAGGACAGGGCGGCGATCAGCCCCAGCATTTT. The encoded protein is CASSPGQGGDQPQHF.

The chain joins TRBV24-1 to TRBJ2-2; D is unresolved. V lost 4 bases and J 6 bases, leaving 5 bases between the germline ends. This CDR3 region has 12 residues. Looked up from germline, CDR1 is KGHDR and CDR2 is SFDVKD. The chain's CDR3 is CATSDSPGELFF. CDR3 DNA sequence: TGTGCCACCAGTGACTCCCCCGGGGAGCTGTTTTTT.

V is TRBV19 and J is TRBJ1-6; D is possibly TRBD1 (5 bases). Trimming shortened V by 7 bases and J by 8 bases, and 18 bases separated the two germline ends. The CDR3 has 15 residues. Germline CDR1 reads LNHDA; CDR2 reads SQIVND (reference sequence). CDR3 DNA: TGTGCCAGTAAGGAGACGGTCCGGGGGGATTCACCCCTCCACTTT. Protein sequence: CASKETVRGDSPLHF.

This CDR3 reads CASSLAGVAKNIQYF. DNA for the CDR3: TGTGCCAGCAGTTTAGCAGGGGTAGCCAAAAACATTCAGTACTTC. V usage is TRBV28 and J usage is TRBJ2-4; weak D call: TRBD1 (6 bases). The germline V and J ends were trimmed by 2 bases and 0 bases, with 8 bases remaining between them. Per the germline V gene, CDR1 is MDHEN and CDR2 is SYDVKM. The CDR3 is 15 residues long. The variable domain in full, with the rest retrieved from reference TRBV28 and TRBJ2-4, is DVKVTQSSRYLVKRTGEKVFLECVQDMDHENMFWYRQDPGLGLRLIYFSYDVKMKEKGDIPEGYSVSREKKERFSLILESASTNQTSMYLCASSLAGVAKNIQYFGAGTRLSVL.

The rearrangement joins TRBV6-1 to TRBJ1-2; D unresolved. The germline V gene encodes CDR1 MNHNS and CDR2 SASEGT. The length of the CDR3 is 13 residues. V was trimmed by 3 bases and J by 7 bases, leaving 12 bases between them. CDR3 region: CASSDSGGSGYTF. Here the CDR3 DNA reads TGTGCCAGCAGTGATTCGGGAGGGAGTGGCTACACCTTC.

This sequence joins TRBV6-2 or TRBV6-3 and TRBJ1-2, with D perhaps TRBD1 (6 bases). The ends were cut back, 4 bases at V and 3 bases at J, with 12 bases in the middle. CDR1 and CDR2 from the germline V gene are MNHEY and SVGEGT. There are 14 residues in the CDR3. This CDR3 is CASSLLGADYGYTF. DNA for the CDR3: TGTGCCAGCAGTTTACTGGGGGCAGACTATGGCTACACCTTC.

V is TRBV6-5 and J is TRBJ1-1; tentatively, D is TRBD1 (6 bases). This CDR3 is 14 amino acids long. Between the trimmed V and J ends, which lost 0 bases and 5 bases, there was a span of 10 bases. Looked up from germline, CDR1 is MNHEY and CDR2 is SVGAGI. The CDR3 protein is CASSYSNQGTEAFF. CDR3 sequence (DNA): TGTGCCAGCAGTTACTCGAATCAGGGGACTGAAGCTTTCTTT.

This chain uses TRBV6-5 with TRBJ2-5; D not resolved. The CDR3 covers 16 residues. Germline V gene lookup returns CDR1 MNHEY and CDR2 SVGAGI. V was shortened by 2 bases and J by 5 bases, with 18 bases between the two germline ends. CDR3 DNA sequence: TGTGCCAGCAGTTACAACGCCGCGGCGGTCGGGGAGACCCAGTACTTC. Translating it yields CASSYNAAAVGETQYF.